This TCR beta chain is drawn from a study of cytomegalovirus exposure and HLA in healthy donors. While unrecorded immune exposures were likely, the donors were nominally healthy when sampled. The PCR ran on 60 Vbeta and 13 Jbeta primers. Only in-frame clones appear in the TCRdb table, and some are missing; sequencing was by immunoSEQ multiplex PCR. This sample carries about 160,000 clones, less than 80% of them seen once, and the ten largest clones take about 4.4%. The sample holds a few counts of this clone. Its antigen is currently unknown. Regarding the study as a whole: Excluded were some V segments that proved indistinguishable, including TRBV6-2 and TRBV6-3.

From germline, CDR1 is MNHNS and CDR2 SASEGT. CDR3 size: 16 residues. The V and J ends lost 0 bases and 5 bases respectively, with 16 bases between them. The genes are TRBV6-1 and TRBJ2-5, with D possibly TRBD2 on 5 matching bases. Sequencing used PBMCs. The TCR comes from a man aged 40-55 years in good health and CMV-seronegative. CDR3 sequence reads: CASSEALRGNGETQYF. The CDR3 region has the DNA TGTGCCAGCAGTGAAGCGCTTCGAGGGAATGGGGAGACCCAGTACTTC.